The 32 T cell receptor beta chains listed next were all sequenced from one sample in a study of cytomegalovirus exposure and HLA in healthy donors. The data were produced by immunoSEQ multiplex PCR, yet TCRdb's version contains in-frame clones alone and is incomplete. The sample has fewer than 350,000 clones, roughly 90% seen once. Sequenced material: PBMCs. The origin of the receptors is a woman under 30 in good health and CMV-seronegative.

The chain couples TRBV27 to TRBJ1-2, with TRBD1 as a possible D gene (5 bases). Germline values: CDR1 MNHEY, CDR2 SMNVEV (reference sequence). The CDR3 totals 12 residues. Trimming left V 7 bases short and J 6 bases short, with 12 bases between. The DNA of the CDR3 is TGTGCCAGCAAAGCAGGGCTGGATGGCTACACCTTC. Amino acid sequence: CASKAGLDGYTF.

The V and J genes are TRBV7-2 and TRBJ2-5, with D uncertain. CDR1 is SGHTA, CDR2 FQGNSA, per germline. The CDR3 covers 13 residues. V shed 4 bases and J shed 1 base, with 7 bases lying between them. The CDR3 region has the DNA TGTGCCAGCAGCTATACAGTCCAAGAGACCCAGTACTTC. It codes for CASSYTVQETQYF.

The rearrangement joins TRBV30 to TRBJ2-1; 7 nucleotides line up with TRBD1. Germline V gives CDR1 GTSNPN, CDR2 SVGIG (reference sequence). The V and J ends lost 0 bases and 7 bases, in that order; junction bases with no gene match: 3. The CDR3 consists of 13 residues. CDR3 sequence (DNA): TGTGCCTGGAGTGTTGGGACAGTTAATGAGCAGTTCTTC. Its protein is CAWSVGTVNEQFF.

This chain connects TRBV28 to TRBJ1-2, with 10 bases fitting TRBD1. Per the germline V gene, CDR1 is MDHEN and CDR2 is SYDVKM. Unmatched junction bases numbered 2, after V lost 5 bases and J lost 8 bases. This CDR3 comprises 12 residues. The chain's CDR3 is CASSPGQGGYTF. CDR3 bases: TGTGCCAGCAGTCCGGGACAGGGGGGCTACACCTTC.

The chain recombines TRBV7-3 with TRBJ2-1, with a weak D call TRBD1 (5 bases). The CDR3 is 16 residues long. Germline lookup yields CDR1 SGHTA and CDR2 FQGTGA. The V gene lost 2 bases and the J gene lost 0 bases, with 11 bases spanning the gap. The chain's CDR3 is CASSLAARGSYNEQFF. The CDR3 region has the DNA TGTGCCAGCAGCTTAGCAGCTAGGGGCTCCTACAATGAGCAGTTCTTC. The full variable domain, in which reference TRBV7-3 and TRBJ2-1 provide the parts outside the CDR3, is GAGVSQTPSNKVTEKGKYVELRCDPISGHTALYWYRQSLGQGPEFLIYFQGTGAADDSGLPNDRFFAVRPEGSVSTLKIQRTERGDSAVYLCASSLAARGSYNEQFFGPGTRLTVL.

The J gene is TRBJ2-3, the V gene TRBV15; 10 nucleotides align to TRBD1. CDR3 length: 14 residues. J was trimmed by 8 bases and V by 8 bases; bases with no gene match: 10. CDR1 LNHNV and CDR2 YYDKDF come from the germline V gene (reference sequence). CDR3 sequence (DNA): TGTGCCACCTCGGGGGACAGGGGTTCACTTACGCAGTATTTT. Its protein is CATSGDRGSLTQYF.

To note about this clone: This sample also contains other DNA sequences that code for the same CDR3. The V and J genes are TRBV20-1 and TRBJ2-5; the D is unclear. Trimming took 3 bases from V and 4 from J, leaving 6 bases between them. The germline gives CDR1 DFQATT, CDR2 SNEGSKA (reference sequence). The CDR3 has 11 amino acids. In DNA form, the CDR3 reads TGCAGTGCTAGGGTCGGAGAGACCCAGTACTTC. Translating gives CSARVGETQYF.

The chain employs TRBV9 and TRBJ2-7; D might be TRBD1 (6 bases). The CDR3 has 16 amino acids. Trimming pared 2 bases from V and 1 base from J, leaving 16 bases between. The germline V gene encodes CDR1 SGDLS and CDR2 YYNGEE. As DNA, the CDR3 is TGTGCCAGCAGCGTTTCCCACAGGGCCCCTTCCTACGAGCAGTACTTC. As protein: CASSVSHRAPSYEQYF.

V gene TRBV15 combines with J gene TRBJ1-1; the match to TRBD1 covers 9 bases. This CDR3 contains 16 residues. Germline CDR1 reads LNHNV; CDR2 reads YYDKDF (reference sequence). Trimming took 5 bases from V and 1 from J; bases not matched to a gene: 8. The CDR3 is CATSSEKGQGNTEAFF. CDR3 coding DNA: TGTGCCACCAGCTCAGAGAAGGGACAGGGGAACACTGAAGCTTTCTTT.

The J gene is TRBJ2-7, the V gene TRBV6-1; D possibly corresponds to TRBD1 (5 bases). Trimming took 2 bases from V and 5 from J, leaving 10 bases between them. This CDR3 spans 13 amino acids. Germline V lookup: CDR1 MNHNS, CDR2 SASEGT. CDR3: CASSERQGNEQYF. The CDR3 nucleotides read TGTGCCAGCAGTGAACGCCAGGGTAACGAGCAGTACTTC.

This sequence joins TRBV27 and TRBJ2-7; unclear D gene. This CDR3 region has 16 residues. V lost 5 bases, J lost 3 bases, and 20 bases lay in between. Germline loops: CDR1 MNHEY, CDR2 SMNVEV (reference sequence). For the CDR3, the DNA is TGTGCCAGCAGTAAATTTGATGGCTCATGGCTCTACGAGCAGTACTTC. This translates into CASSKFDGSWLYEQYF.

This clone is a singleton in its sample. The rearrangement links TRBV19 to TRBJ1-6, with D possibly matching TRBD1 (6 bases). Germline CDR1 and CDR2: LNHDA and SQIVND (reference sequence). The CDR3 has 15 amino acids. Trimming took off 4 bases at V and 4 bases at J, with 11 bases between the two ends. The chain's CDR3 is CASSKDRPYNSPLHF. The CDR3 DNA follows: TGTGCCAGTAGTAAGGACAGACCTTATAATTCACCCCTCCACTTT.

V is TRBV30 and J is TRBJ2-7; TRBD2 aligns across 14 bases. The CDR3 is 16 amino acids. Germline CDR1 and CDR2: GTSNPN and SVGIG (reference sequence). With 1 base clipped from V and 6 bases from J, the junction kept 8 bases outside the gene matches. CDR3 sequence reads: CAWSATGTSGRSEQYF. DNA for the CDR3: TGTGCCTGGAGTGCAACCGGGACTAGCGGGAGATCCGAGCAGTACTTC.

This chain links TRBV4-1 with TRBJ1-2; D uncertain. V lost 6 bases to trimming and J lost 4 bases, with 30 bases between them. CDR1 is MGHRA, CDR2 YSYEKL, per germline. The length of the CDR3 is 19 residues. As DNA, the CDR3 is TGCGCCAGCAGTCAGAGTTGGCCTTTGAGGGCGATAGTCGGCTATGGCTACACCTTC. Translated, it gives CASSQSWPLRAIVGYGYTF.

This clone has only one observation. The genes are TRBV7-6 and TRBJ2-4; 7 positions match TRBD1. Unmatched junction bases numbered 12, after V lost 2 bases and J lost 2 bases. Germline V lookup: CDR1 SGHVS, CDR2 FNYEAQ. The CDR3 has 18 amino acids. CDR3 DNA sequence: TGTGCCAGCAGCTTACCAAGACGTAGGACAGGACCCAAAAACATTCAGTACTTC. It translates to CASSLPRRRTGPKNIQYF. Variable domain in full (rest from reference TRBV7-6 and TRBJ2-4): GAGVSQSPRYKVTKRGQDVALRCDPISGHVSLYWYRQALGQGPEFLTYFNYEAQQDKSGLPNDRFSAERPEGSISTLTIQRTEQRDSAMYRCASSLPRRRTGPKNIQYFGAGTRLSVL.

V usage is TRBV15 and J usage is TRBJ2-1; 8 bases map to TRBD2. Germline assignment: CDR1 LNHNV and CDR2 YYDKDF (reference sequence). With V trimmed by 0 bases and J by 0 bases, 10 bases remained unmatched. The CDR3 spans 19 residues. CDR3 protein: CATSRDRVVAGFSYNEQFF. CDR3 sequence (DNA): TGTGCCACCAGCAGAGATAGGGTAGTAGCGGGATTCTCCTACAATGAGCAGTTCTTC.

J is TRBJ2-2 and V is TRBV10-3; 10 positions agree with TRBD2. From germline, CDR1 is ENHRY and CDR2 SYGVKD. The CDR3 is 17 amino acids. Trimming at V came to 6 bases and at J to 4 bases, leaving 11 bases not matched to a gene. CDR3 DNA sequence: TGTGCCATCAGCATAGCGGGAGGTGGGTTGCGCACCGGGGAGCTGTTTTTT. Amino acids: CAISIAGGGLRTGELFF.

This chain joins TRBV5-6 and TRBJ2-5; 9 bases match TRBD2. Per germline, CDR1 SGHDT and CDR2 YYEEEE. The CDR3 is 17 amino acids. V trimming: 2 bases; J trimming: 5 bases; junction bases outside the gene matches: 13. DNA for the CDR3: TGTGCCAGCAGCTTTCTGTCTAGCGGGATGACGCGGGAGACCCAGTACTTC. Encoded protein: CASSFLSSGMTRETQYF.

This clone was observed once. The J gene is TRBJ2-1, the V gene TRBV19; 8 nucleotides match TRBD2. V shed 4 bases and J 3 bases; nucleotides not matched to a gene: 5. Germline V gene lookup returns CDR1 LNHDA and CDR2 SQIVND (reference sequence). CDR3 length: 15 residues. Here the CDR3 reads CASSTSGSGYNEQFF. The CDR3 DNA sequence: TGTGCCAGTAGTACAAGCGGGAGCGGCTACAATGAGCAGTTCTTC. The full variable domain, its missing parts supplied by reference TRBV19 and TRBJ2-1, is DGGITQSPKYLFRKEGQNVTLSCEQNLNHDAMYWYRQDPGQGLRLIYYSQIVNDFQKGDIAEGYSVSREKKESFPLTVTSAQKNPTAFYLCASSTSGSGYNEQFFGPGTRLTVL.

V gene TRBV7-8 combines with J gene TRBJ2-6; 9 bases are a match to TRBD1. V was pared by 4 bases and J by 5 bases, with 9 bases of the junction left unmatched. CDR1 is SGHVS, CDR2 FQNEAQ, per germline. This CDR3 has 17 amino acids. The CDR3 loop reads CASSSWTGAVRANVLTF. DNA of the CDR3: TGTGCCAGCAGCTCGTGGACAGGGGCTGTAAGGGCCAACGTCCTGACTTTC.

This clone was seen once. The rearrangement links TRBV28 to TRBJ1-1, with no clear D. V was shortened by 7 bases and J by 5 bases, with 11 bases between the two germline ends. CDR3 length: 12 amino acids. Germline V gene sequence: CDR1 MDHEN, CDR2 SYDVKM. The CDR3 DNA is TGTGCCAGCAATATCGGAGGGACTGAAGCTTTCTTT. Protein: CASNIGGTEAFF.

This clone was counted once. The gene calls are TRBV13 and TRBJ1-5; 9 positions agree with TRBD1. The CDR3 loop spans 15 amino acids. The germline gives CDR1 PRHDT, CDR2 FYEKMQ (reference sequence). Unmatched junction bases numbered 3, after V lost 5 bases and J lost 1 base. CDR3 bases: TGTGCCAGCAGCGACGACAGGGGGAGCAATCAGCCCCAGCATTTT. Translating gives CASSDDRGSNQPQHF.

The rearrangement joins TRBV15 to TRBJ2-4; TRBD2 is a possible D gene (5 bases). The germline V gene encodes CDR1 LNHNV and CDR2 YYDKDF (reference sequence). V lost 4 bases and J lost 0, with 16 bases in between. The CDR3 consists of 17 residues. Written as DNA, the CDR3 is TGTGCCACCAGCAAAGAAGGGAGCCGGAGAGCCAAAAACATTCAGTACTTC. Protein sequence: CATSKEGSRRAKNIQYF.

This sequence joins TRBV5-6 and TRBJ2-7, with 7 bases matching TRBD2. The germline V gene has CDR1 SGHDT and CDR2 YYEEEE. Trimming at V came to 2 bases and at J to 2 bases, leaving 7 bases not matched to a gene. This CDR3 spans 15 amino acids. The CDR3 loop is CASSFTIAGAYEQYF. The CDR3 coding sequence is TGTGCCAGCAGCTTTACGATCGCGGGGGCCTACGAGCAGTACTTC.

CDR3 in amino acids: CAISESGANYEQYF. The CDR3 DNA is TGTGCCATCAGTGAGTCAGGGGCAAACTACGAGCAGTACTTC. V gene TRBV10-3 combines with J gene TRBJ2-7; D is possibly TRBD1 (5 bases). The CDR3 runs 14 residues. Germline CDR1 and CDR2: ENHRY and SYGVKD. The V gene lost 0 bases and the J gene lost 3 bases, with 9 bases spanning the gap.

The chain combines TRBV7-2 with TRBJ1-2; weak D call: TRBD1 (5 bases). V lost 5 bases and J lost 8, with 15 bases in between. The CDR3 runs to 13 residues. CDR1 is SGHTA and CDR2 is FQGNSA in the germline V gene. Here the CDR3 DNA reads TGTGCCAGCAGCCTAAACAGGTTGGGGGGCTACACCTTC. Encoded protein: CASSLNRLGGYTF.

The chain recombines TRBV5-1 with TRBJ2-1; D remains ambiguous. V gave up 1 base and J gave up 5 bases, with 16 bases separating them. The CDR3 is made up of 16 amino acids. The germline CDR1 and CDR2 sequences are SGHRS and YFSETQ. DNA for the CDR3: TGCGCCAGCAGCTTGTGGCAGAGGTCTGTCAACAATGAGCAGTTCTTC. It translates to CASSLWQRSVNNEQFF.

Concerning this clone itself: The sample contains more than one DNA sequence encoding this CDR3. The rearrangement joins TRBV28 to TRBJ2-7; 12 bases align to TRBD1. In germline, CDR1 is MDHEN, CDR2 SYDVKM. The CDR3 covers 15 residues. V lost 6 bases and J lost 4; bases outside the gene matches: 7. The CDR3 spells CASSRPGQGAYEQYF. For the CDR3, the DNA is TGTGCCAGCAGCCGCCCGGGACAGGGGGCATACGAGCAGTACTTC.

This clone was recorded once. This rearrangement joins TRBV2 to TRBJ2-1, with 8 bases that match TRBD2. CDR3 length: 17 residues. Germline lookup yields CDR1 SNHLY and CDR2 FYNNEI. With V trimmed by 6 bases and J by 5 bases, 15 bases remained unmatched. The CDR3 DNA reads as TGTGCCAGCAGGGGGGGGTTGAGCGGGAGTCCCCACAATGAGCAGTTCTTC. Amino acid sequence: CASRGGLSGSPHNEQFF. Supplemented by reference TRBV2 and TRBJ2-1, the full variable domain reads EPEVTQTPSHQVTQMGQEVILRCVPISNHLYFYWYRQILGQKVEFLVSFYNNEISEKSEIFDDQFSVERPDGSNFTLKIRSTKLEDSAMYFCASRGGLSGSPHNEQFFGPGTRLTVL.

The rearrangement joins TRBV5-1 to TRBJ2-2, with TRBD2 matching over 9 bases. With V trimmed by 0 bases and J by 1 base, 1 base remained unmatched. Per germline, CDR1 SGHRS and CDR2 YFSETQ. This CDR3 comprises 16 residues. The CDR3 loop reads CASSLALAGNTGELFF. CDR3 DNA sequence: TGCGCCAGCAGCTTGGCACTAGCGGGGAACACCGGGGAGCTGTTTTTT.

This chain connects TRBV27 to TRBJ2-1; TRBD2 matches at 8 bases. In germline, CDR1 is MNHEY, CDR2 SMNVEV (reference sequence). The CDR3 contains 20 residues. Trimming removed 3 bases from V and 1 base from J; junction bases left unmatched: 17. CDR3 sequence: CASSFRPGSGNLGSYNEQFF. Written as DNA, the CDR3 is TGTGCCAGCAGTTTTCGCCCCGGTAGCGGGAATCTTGGATCCTACAATGAGCAGTTCTTC.

The gene calls are TRBV5-1 and TRBJ1-4; D is undetermined. With 5 bases removed from V and 0 bases from J, the gap between germline ends came to 17 bases. The CDR3 loop spans 17 amino acids. Germline V gene data show CDR1 as SGHRS and CDR2 as YFSETQ. Here the CDR3 reads CASRFKIHSTTNEKLFF. CDR3 in DNA: TGCGCCAGCAGGTTTAAAATTCACTCCACAACTAATGAAAAACTGTTTTTT.